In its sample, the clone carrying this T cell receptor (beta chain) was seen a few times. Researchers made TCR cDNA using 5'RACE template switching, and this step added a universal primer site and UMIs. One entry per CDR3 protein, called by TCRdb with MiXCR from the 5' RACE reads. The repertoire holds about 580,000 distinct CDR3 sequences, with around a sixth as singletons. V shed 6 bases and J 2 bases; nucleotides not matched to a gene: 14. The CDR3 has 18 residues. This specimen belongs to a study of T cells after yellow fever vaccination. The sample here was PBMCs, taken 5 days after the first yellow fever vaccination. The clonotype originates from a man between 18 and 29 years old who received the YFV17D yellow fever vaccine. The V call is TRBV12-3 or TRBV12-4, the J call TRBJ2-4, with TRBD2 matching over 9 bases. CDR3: CASRPGLASGRSKNIQYF. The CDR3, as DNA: TGTGCCAGCAGACCGGGACTAGCATCGGGACGGTCCAAAAACATTCAGTACTTC.